Sequencing of this TCR beta chain was carried out in a study of spatial heterogeneity in lung cancer. Overall study context: When follow-up PBMC samples existed, they were sequenced (at a median of approximately two years after resection). Study-level results: Circulating ubiquitous expanded tumor TCRs were observed more frequently at resection than at follow-up.

The time point is: blood at routine non-recurrence follow-up after resection. Without sorting, whole RNA was sequenced from tumor, nontumor lung or frozen PBMC. Trimming took off 4 bases at V and 5 bases at J, with 17 bases between the two ends. The CDR3 runs to 14 residues. CDR1 is DFQATT, CDR2 SNEGSKA, per germline (reference sequence). Each TCR cDNA molecule bore a unique molecular identifier. TCRdb analysed the 5' RACE reads with MiXCR anew, one entry per CDR3 protein. The table lists fewer than 25,000 distinct CDR3 sequences, roughly 9.7% of them singletons. Note on this clonotype: What it binds is not known.

The sequence derives from a male donor with early-stage non-small cell lung cancer. Sample: PBMCs, taken at follow-up. This chain joins TRBV20-1 and TRBJ2-5, with D possibly matching TRBD2 (6 bases). The DNA for the CDR3 is TGCAGTGCTACCGCCCTCGGGGGTTTTGAGACCCAGTACTTC. Encoded protein: CSATALGGFETQYF.